These 11 T cell receptor beta chains originate from one sample sequenced in a study of Graves' ophthalmopathy and Graves' hyperthyroidism. TCR beta CDR3 regions were amplified from RNA transcripts. The first-round RT-PCR employed HTBI primers together with the Qiagen OneStep RT-PCR kit. A multiplex PCR was then performed as the second round. MiXCR, run by TCRdb on the multiplex PCR reads, gives a single entry per CDR3 protein. The table lists hundreds of thousands of distinct CDR3 sequences, about 21% of them singletons. The sequenced sample was peripheral blood. Receptors originate from a young woman with stable Graves' hyperthyroidism.

This clonotype was detected many times. The gene calls are TRBV27 and TRBJ2-7, with D perhaps assigned TRBD1 or TRBD2 (5 bases each). Trimming pared 6 bases from V and 12 bases from J, leaving 15 bases between. Germline V lookup: CDR1 MNHEY, CDR2 SMNVEV (reference sequence). This CDR3 spans 11 amino acids. The CDR3 loop is CASSQGALRYF. In nucleotides, the CDR3 is TGTGCCAGCAGCCAGGGAGCTCTACGGTACTTC.

This clonotype was counted many times. The chain combines TRBV28 with TRBJ2-7; TRBD1 might be the D (5 bases). Trimming removed 3 bases from V and 0 bases from J, with 12 bases in between. The CDR3 is 15 amino acids. Germline V lookup: CDR1 MDHEN, CDR2 SYDVKM. Here the CDR3 reads CASSFRWGSSYEQYF. The CDR3 coding sequence is TGTGCCAGCAGTTTTAGGTGGGGCAGCTCCTACGAGCAGTACTTC.

There are a few counts of this clonotype. This chain joins TRBV5-4 and TRBJ2-5, with 8 bases identical to TRBD2. Trimming removed 0 bases from V and 3 bases from J; junction bases left unmatched: 4. The CDR3 has 15 residues. Germline V lookup: CDR1 SGHNT, CDR2 YYREEE (reference sequence). CDR3 coding DNA: TGTGCCAGCAGCTTGGATCCAGCGGGAGAAGAGACCCAGTACTTC. Translated: CASSLDPAGEETQYF. Based on the CDR3 plus reference TRBV5-4 and TRBJ2-5, the full variable domain is ETGVTQSPTHLIKTRGQQVTLRCSSQSGHNTVSWYQQALGQGPQFIFQYYREEENGRGNFPPRFSGLQFPNYSSELNVNALELDDSALYLCASSLDPAGEETQYFGPGTRLLVL.

There are many counts of this clonotype. The J gene is TRBJ2-2, the V gene TRBV12-3 or TRBV12-4; D is possibly TRBD2 (6 bases). CDR3 size: 13 residues. V gave up 6 bases and J gave up 6 bases, with 11 bases separating them. Here the CDR3 DNA reads TGTGCCAGCAGCATGACTAGTCCCGGGGAGCTGTTTTTT. This translates into CASSMTSPGELFF.

In this sample, this clonotype turned up many times. The chain employs TRBV7-2 and TRBJ2-7, with D unclear. Germline values: CDR1 SGHTA, CDR2 FQGNSA. The CDR3 is made up of 11 amino acids. V dropped 0 bases and J dropped 6 bases, with 3 bases sitting between them. The CDR3 sequence is CASSLAFEQYF. The CDR3 nucleotides read TGTGCCAGCAGCTTAGCGTTCGAGCAGTACTTC.

The CDR3 here is CASIGAGETQYF. In DNA, the CDR3 is TGTGCCAGCATCGGGGCCGGAGAGACCCAGTACTTC. The chain carries TRBV28 and TRBJ2-5; the D gene could be TRBD1 or TRBD2 (5 bases each). V was trimmed by 7 bases and J by 4 bases, leaving 10 bases between them. Germline V gene data show CDR1 as MDHEN and CDR2 as SYDVKM. This CDR3 is built from 12 residues.

A note on this clonotype: Germline and junction disagree at one end, which may indicate a read error. V usage is TRBV12-3 or TRBV12-4 and J usage is TRBJ1-2; D possibly corresponds to TRBD1 (6 bases). CDR3 size: 13 residues. CDR3 coding DNA: TGTGCCAGCAGTTTACTACAGGGTAATGGCCACACCTTC. It translates to CASSLLQGNGHTF.

This clonotype has a count of ten or more. The chain has TRBV6-2 or TRBV6-3 and TRBJ1-5; the match to TRBD1 covers 8 bases. Unmatched junction bases numbered 8, after V lost 6 bases and J lost 4 bases. This CDR3 contains 15 residues. Germline V gives CDR1 MNHEY, CDR2 SVGEGT. In DNA, the CDR3 is TGTGCCAGCAGCCCCGACAGGGGTTCAAATCAGCCCCAGCATTTT. The encoded protein is CASSPDRGSNQPQHF.

This clonotype was counted ten times or more. The chain joins TRBV20-1 to TRBJ2-5; D remains unclear. Germline-derived CDR1 and CDR2 are DFQATT and SNEGSKA (reference sequence). V lost 3 bases to trimming and J lost 6 bases, with 8 bases between them. This CDR3 has 11 residues. CDR3 residues: CSASPSKTQYF. Written as DNA, the CDR3 is TGCAGTGCTAGCCCTAGTAAGACCCAGTACTTC.

This clonotype was picked up many times. The rearrangement uses TRBV20-1 and TRBJ2-6; no firm D call. Trimming stripped 0 bases from V and 0 bases from J, with 6 bases between. The CDR3 is made up of 15 amino acids. The germline V gene encodes CDR1 DFQATT and CDR2 SNEGSKA (reference sequence). The CDR3 DNA is TGCAGTGCTAGAGACAGAACCTCTGGGGCCAACGTCCTGACTTTC. The encoded protein is CSARDRTSGANVLTF.

The rearrangement joins TRBV30 to TRBJ2-7; D possibly corresponds to TRBD1 (6 bases). Germline assignment: CDR1 GTSNPN and CDR2 SVGIG (reference sequence). The ends were cut back, 3 bases at V and 2 bases at J, with 8 bases in the middle. The CDR3 runs to 12 residues. The CDR3 loop is CAWRQGAYEQYF. CDR3 nucleotide sequence: TGTGCCTGGAGACAGGGAGCCTACGAGCAGTACTTC.